This TCR beta chain was profiled in a study of cytomegalovirus exposure and HLA in healthy donors. The wider study: In an earlier analysis, 90 million to 130 million unique TCR beta sequences were found from some 170 million T cells.

The CDR3 covers 16 residues. V lost 5 bases and J lost 5, with 22 bases in between. Germline V gene data show CDR1 as SEHNR and CDR2 as FQNEAQ (reference sequence). A note on this clone: What it binds is unknown.

The PCR had 60 Vbeta and 13 Jbeta primers. The protocol was immunoSEQ multiplex PCR, while the TCRdb copy is restricted to in-frame clones and leaves out a portion. The sample includes about 120,000 clones, around 70% of them seen just once. Study-level points and caveats: Highest at DRB1 and lowest at HLA-C, TCR association rates differed among HLA loci in a later analysis.

This clonotype was obtained from a man aged 35 to 55 in good health and CMV-seropositive. V is TRBV7-9 and J is TRBJ2-7; D may be TRBD2 (7 bases). What was sequenced was PBMCs. DNA of the CDR3: TGTGCCAGCAGCCTTCCGGGGCGGGGGCGCCCCAACGAGCAGTACTTC. It yields the protein CASSLPGRGRPNEQYF.